The sequence of this T cell receptor (beta chain) was determined in a study of tumor and adjacent non-tumor tissue in lung cancer. Study as a whole: The patients, approximately nine men and several women, were roughly 30 to 76 with stage I to III disease. Each sample yielded roughly 4.2 million productive TCRbeta reads on average. Broader study findings: Tumor TCR diversity, when higher, was linked to shorter survival.

A modified ARM-PCR protocol with three rounds of nested PCR amplified TCRbeta. One entry per CDR3 protein results from TCRdb running MiXCR on the multiplex PCR reads. The profile covers tens of thousands of distinct CDR3 sequences, with 60% to 65% appearing a single time and around a fifth taken by the ten largest. Note on this clonotype: Its cognate antigen is unknown. The junction and the germline gene differ at one end; a read error may be behind it.

The template was RNA from unsorted bulk tissue. This non-tumor lung sample came from over 3 cm beyond the tumor edge. This sequence was found in a woman in her thirties or forties with non-small cell lung cancer. Sequencing was performed on distant non-tumor lung tissue.

CDR3 region: CATGDPGLASYNEQFF. The CDR3, as DNA: TGTGCCACCGGTGATCCGGGACTAGCTTCCTACAATGAGCAGTTCTTC. The chain joins TRBV24-1 to TRBJ2-1; TRBD2 matches 9 bases. CDR1 KGHDR and CDR2 SFDVKD come from the germline V gene. CDR3 size: 16 residues.